This T cell receptor beta chain was identified during a study of molecular identifiers for immune sequencing clone quantification. This clonotype was picked up a small number of times. When naive CD8 T cells were sorted, they were gated as CD8+CD4-CCR7+CD45RA+. The V gene's germline CDR1 is SGHNT and CDR2 YYREEE (reference sequence). After removal of 4 bases from V and 3 bases from J, the junction contained 5 bases not matched to a gene. The CDR3 totals 14 residues. TCRdb called the PCR reads again in MiXCR, with one record for every CDR3 protein. Counted here are around 460,000 distinct CDR3 sequences, around 25% occurring once; the ten biggest clones make up just over 0.75%.

The source material was naive CD8+ T cells from blood, with Jurkat cell RNA spiked in. Specified subset: FACS-sorted CD8+CD4-CCR7+CD45RA+ naive T cells. The clonotype originates from a human donor in good health. Some libraries in this study had Jurkat cell RNA spiked in. The gene calls are TRBV5-4 and TRBJ2-7, with TRBD2 matching 9 bases. The CDR3 sequence: CASSTGTSLYEQYF. The CDR3 coding sequence is TGTGCCAGCAGCACCGGGACTAGCCTCTACGAGCAGTACTTC.